The 21 T cell receptor beta chains below all came from one sample that was sequenced in a study of post-analysis software for immune sequencing data. Study-level points and caveats: Five TRBV segments (TRBV5-6, TRBV5-1 and TRBV20-1 among them) occurred more frequently in patients than in controls.

Their antigens remain unidentified. Researchers reported that TCR beta cDNA libraries carried unique molecular identifiers. Via MiXCR, TCRdb re-called the PCR reads, giving one row per CDR3 protein. The repertoire holds hundreds of thousands of distinct CDR3 sequences, roughly 58% seen once, with 4.6% in the top ten. Material for sequencing was blood. The receptors were gathered from a girl aged 5-17 years with multiple sclerosis.

This chain connects TRBV12-3 or TRBV12-4 to TRBJ2-5, with 8 bases fitting TRBD1. The CDR3 has 15 residues. The trim removed 6 bases at V and 5 bases at J, leaving 11 bases unmatched. CDR3 residues: CASSQAGGLGETQYF. CDR3 nucleotides: TGTGCCAGCAGCCAGGCAGGGGGCTTGGGGGAGACCCAGTACTTC.

This clonotype appeared once. The chain joins TRBV24-1 to TRBJ2-4, with TRBD1 matching over 10 bases. V was clipped by 9 bases and J by 7 bases; unmatched bases: 2. The CDR3 contains 12 residues. CDR1 and CDR2 from the germline V gene are KGHDR and SFDVKD. CDR3 sequence: CATDRGPNIQYF. The CDR3, as DNA: TGTGCCACCGACAGGGGGCCGAACATTCAGTACTTC.

The chain links TRBV27 to TRBJ2-3; 12 bases map to TRBD2. The ends lost 5 bases at V and 4 bases at J; junction bases unmatched: 7. The CDR3 is 16 residues long. Germline V CDR1 and CDR2: MNHEY, SMNVEV (reference sequence). The CDR3: CASSGTSGYAPDTQYF. The CDR3 coding sequence is TGTGCCAGCAGTGGGACTAGCGGGTACGCTCCAGATACGCAGTATTTT.

This chain connects TRBV5-1 to TRBJ2-7, with 9 positions matching TRBD1. This CDR3 comprises 15 residues. V lost 4 bases to trimming and J lost 5 bases; unmatched junction nucleotides: 10. Germline CDR1 reads SGHRS; CDR2 reads YFSETQ. The DNA for the CDR3 is TGCGCCAGCAGCCCCTTTGGACAGGGGAGGGACGAGCAGTACTTC. It specifies CASSPFGQGRDEQYF.

V usage is TRBV6-6 and J usage is TRBJ2-5, with D unclear. Trimming removed 6 bases from V and 11 bases from J, with 13 bases in between. The CDR3 has 11 amino acids. Looked up from germline, CDR1 is MNHNY and CDR2 is SVGAGI (reference sequence). CDR3 residues: CASRTGTEQYF. In DNA, the CDR3 is TGTGCCAGCAGAACCGGAACTGAGCAGTACTTC.

V usage is TRBV10-3 and J usage is TRBJ1-5; D is unresolved. The CDR3 contains 14 residues. Germline CDR1 and CDR2: ENHRY and SYGVKD. The V and J ends lost 4 bases and 0 bases respectively, with 7 bases between them. CDR3 nucleotides: TGTGCCATCAGTGTGGCATATAGCAATCAGCCCCAGCATTTT. This gives the protein CAISVAYSNQPQHF.

This chain joins TRBV5-1 and TRBJ2-7, with 11 bases matching TRBD2. The CDR3 is 16 amino acids. Germline CDR1 and CDR2: SGHRS and YFSETQ. J was trimmed by 0 bases and V by 4 bases; bases with no gene match: 6. The CDR3 nucleotides read TGCGCCAGCAGCCAGATAGCGGGGGGGAGCTCCTACGAGCAGTACTTC. This codes for CASSQIAGGSSYEQYF.

J is TRBJ2-3 and V is TRBV7-3; D possibly corresponds to TRBD1 (6 bases). This CDR3 has 16 residues. Trimming shortened V by 5 bases and J by 1 base, and 16 bases separated the two germline ends. Germline CDR1 SGHTA, CDR2 FQGTGA. DNA for the CDR3: TGTGCCAGCAGCCGACTGGGGACACCGCGCACAGATACGCAGTATTTT. This translates into CASSRLGTPRTDTQYF.

Only a few counts were recorded for this clonotype. The chain combines TRBV20-1 with TRBJ2-3; no firm D call. Trimming stripped 3 bases from V and 0 bases from J, with 10 bases between. CDR1 is DFQATT and CDR2 is SNEGSKA in the germline V gene (reference sequence). The CDR3 runs 14 residues. The DNA for the CDR3 is TGCAGTGCTAGTAGGGCAGAGAGCACAGATACGCAGTATTTT. Protein sequence: CSASRAESTDTQYF.

This clonotype was picked up a small number of times. V gene TRBV20-1 combines with J gene TRBJ2-6; D not resolved. The germline V gene encodes CDR1 DFQATT and CDR2 SNEGSKA (reference sequence). The CDR3 has 16 residues. Trimming removed 2 bases from V and 0 bases from J, with 11 bases in between. For the CDR3, the DNA is TGCAGTGCTAGACGGGCCACAAGCTCTGGGGCCAACGTCCTGACTTTC. It codes for CSARRATSSGANVLTF.

This clonotype was counted many times. The chain joins TRBV6-5 to TRBJ2-1; D possibly matches TRBD1 or TRBD2 (5 bases each). Trimming took off 4 bases at V and 5 bases at J, with 15 bases between the two ends. The CDR3 covers 15 residues. CDR1 is MNHEY, CDR2 SVGAGI, per germline. The CDR3 sequence: CASSSHRDGNNEQFF. The CDR3 DNA is TGTGCCAGCAGTTCCCACCGGGACGGAAACAATGAGCAGTTCTTC.

V is TRBV29-1 and J is TRBJ2-3; D possibly corresponds to TRBD1 (6 bases). V lost 4 bases and J 4 bases, leaving 15 bases between the germline ends. The germline gives CDR1 SQVTM, CDR2 ANQGSEA. This CDR3 spans 14 amino acids. CDR3 DNA: TGCAGCGTTGGGAGGACAGTAATCGCAGATACGCAGTATTTT. Amino acid sequence: CSVGRTVIADTQYF.

The V call is TRBV7-9, the J call TRBJ2-1; a possible D gene is TRBD2 (5 bases). The last part of the DNA fits TRBJ2-7 better; the J call may be wrong. In germline, CDR1 is SEHNR, CDR2 FQNEAQ (reference sequence). The CDR3 consists of 15 residues. DNA for the CDR3: TGTGCCAGCAGCTCCTTCGAACCCGGGAACTACGAGCAGTACTTC. This sequence encodes CASSSFEPGNYEQYF.

This clonotype occurred a few times. The chain combines TRBV5-1 with TRBJ2-7, with 7 positions matching TRBD1. Unmatched junction bases numbered 10, after V lost 3 bases and J lost 10 bases. CDR1 is SGHRS and CDR2 is YFSETQ in the germline V gene. This CDR3 is 13 amino acids long. CDR3 sequence reads: CASSSTGVLAQYF. The CDR3 DNA follows: TGCGCCAGCAGCTCCACAGGGGTATTAGCCCAGTACTTC.

Concerning this clonotype: An end of the junction differs from the germline gene, which may be a read error. The chain joins TRBV6-5 to TRBJ2-7; weak D call: TRBD1 (5 bases). Germline CDR1 and CDR2: MNHEY and SVGAGI. This CDR3 is 12 amino acids long. The CDR3 nucleotides are TGTGTCAGCAGTTCCCAGGGCTACGAGCAGTACTTC. Amino acids: CVSSSQGYEQYF.

The CDR3, as DNA: TGTGCCAGCAGCCAAGAAGGTCGACAGGGACCGCAGCAGTACTTC. It translates to CASSQEGRQGPQQYF. V gene TRBV3-1 combines with J gene TRBJ2-4; TRBD1 matches 7 bases. The CDR3 contains 15 residues. V shed 0 bases, J shed 13 bases, and the junction held 12 bases outside the gene matches. CDR1 LGHDT and CDR2 YNNKEL come from the germline V gene (reference sequence).

This clonotype showed up just a few times. The chain carries TRBV6-5 and TRBJ1-2, with 7 bases that match TRBD1. Germline V gene sequence: CDR1 MNHEY, CDR2 SVGAGI. After removal of 6 bases from V and 3 bases from J, the junction contained 10 bases not matched to a gene. CDR3 length: 15 residues. CDR3 nucleotide sequence: TGTGCCAGCAGACAAGACAGGGTTATCGACTATGGCTACACCTTC. Encoded protein: CASRQDRVIDYGYTF.

The genes are TRBV7-3 and TRBJ2-3, with 7 bases identical to TRBD1. The V segment lost 5 bases and the J segment 7 bases; nucleotides outside the gene matches: 6. The CDR3 has 13 residues. Germline V CDR1 and CDR2: SGHTA, FQGTGA. The CDR3 DNA is TGTGCCAGCAGCGCATTACAGGGGAATACGCAGTATTTT. Encoded protein: CASSALQGNTQYF.

The rearrangement joins TRBV20-1 to TRBJ2-4; 8 nucleotides agree with TRBD2. The better agreement between TRBJ2-7 and the DNA end casts doubt on the J call. This CDR3 contains 12 residues. Germline V gene lookup returns CDR1 DFQATT and CDR2 SNEGSKA (reference sequence). The DNA for the CDR3 is TGCAGTGCTGCCGGGGGGGCCATCGAGCAGTACTTC. It is translated as CSAAGGAIEQYF.

This clonotype has more than one count but fewer than ten. The genes are TRBV7-9 and TRBJ1-2; 9 nucleotides agree with TRBD1. Germline lookup yields CDR1 SEHNR and CDR2 FQNEAQ (reference sequence). Germline trimming cut 0 bases from V and 8 bases from J; bases unmatched to any gene: 7. The CDR3 extends over 15 amino acids. The CDR3 here is CASSLADGQGIGYTF. CDR3 DNA sequence: TGTGCCAGCAGCTTAGCGGATGGACAGGGGATAGGCTACACCTTC.

This chain joins TRBV3-1 and TRBJ2-7, with D tentatively TRBD1 or TRBD2 (6 bases each). Germline lookup yields CDR1 LGHDT and CDR2 YNNKEL (reference sequence). V was cut by 1 base and J by 6 bases, with 13 bases left in between. The CDR3 runs to 14 residues. CDR3 sequence reads: CASSQARGRSEQYF. The DNA of the CDR3 is TGTGCCAGCAGCCAAGCCCGGGGGCGGTCCGAGCAGTACTTC.